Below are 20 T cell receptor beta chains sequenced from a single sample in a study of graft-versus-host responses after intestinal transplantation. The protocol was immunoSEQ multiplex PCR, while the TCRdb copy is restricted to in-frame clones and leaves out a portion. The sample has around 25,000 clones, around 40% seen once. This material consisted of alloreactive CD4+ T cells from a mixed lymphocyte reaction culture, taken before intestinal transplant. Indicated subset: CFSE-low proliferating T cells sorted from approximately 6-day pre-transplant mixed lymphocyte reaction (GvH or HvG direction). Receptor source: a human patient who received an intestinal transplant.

Here the CDR3 DNA reads TGTGCCAGCAGTTTCAGGGGAGCCTATAATTCACCCCTCCACTTT. Translated, it gives CASSFRGAYNSPLHF. The rearrangement links TRBV27 to TRBJ1-6, with D possibly TRBD1 on 6 matching bases. The CDR3 is made up of 15 amino acids. V was trimmed by 3 bases and J by 2 bases, leaving 8 bases between them. Germline assignment: CDR1 MNHEY and CDR2 SMNVEV (reference sequence).

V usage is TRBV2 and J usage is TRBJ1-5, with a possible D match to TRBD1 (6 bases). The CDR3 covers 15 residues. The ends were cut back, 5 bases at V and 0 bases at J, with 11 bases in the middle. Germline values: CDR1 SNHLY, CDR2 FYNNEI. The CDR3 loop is CASSTGQTSNQPQHF. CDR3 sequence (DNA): TGTGCCAGCAGTACCGGACAGACTAGCAATCAGCCCCAGCATTTT.

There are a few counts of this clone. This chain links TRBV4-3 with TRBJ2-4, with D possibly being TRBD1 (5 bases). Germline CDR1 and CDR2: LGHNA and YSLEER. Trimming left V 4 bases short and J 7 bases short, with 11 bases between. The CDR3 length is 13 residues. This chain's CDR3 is CASSPRVGNIQYF. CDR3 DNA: TGCGCCAGCAGCCCCAGGGTTGGGAACATTCAGTACTTC.

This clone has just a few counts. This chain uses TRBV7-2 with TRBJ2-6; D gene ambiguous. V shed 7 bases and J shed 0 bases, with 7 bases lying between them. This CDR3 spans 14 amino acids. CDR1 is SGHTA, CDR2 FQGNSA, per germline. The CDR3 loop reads CASKIYSGANVLTF. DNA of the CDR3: TGTGCCAGCAAGATCTACTCTGGGGCCAACGTCCTGACTTTC.

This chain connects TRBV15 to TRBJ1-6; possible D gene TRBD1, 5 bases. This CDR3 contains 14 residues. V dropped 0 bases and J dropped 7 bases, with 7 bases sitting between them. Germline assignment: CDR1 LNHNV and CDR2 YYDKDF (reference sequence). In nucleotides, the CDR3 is TGTGCCACCAGCAGAGACAGGGTAAATTCACCCCTCCACTTT. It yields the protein CATSRDRVNSPLHF.

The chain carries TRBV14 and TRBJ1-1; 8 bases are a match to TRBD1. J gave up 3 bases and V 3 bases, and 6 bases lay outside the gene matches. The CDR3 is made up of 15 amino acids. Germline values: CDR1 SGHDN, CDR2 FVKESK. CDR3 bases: TGTGCCAGCAGCCAGAGACGACAGGGGCACACTGAAGCTTTCTTT. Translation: CASSQRRQGHTEAFF.

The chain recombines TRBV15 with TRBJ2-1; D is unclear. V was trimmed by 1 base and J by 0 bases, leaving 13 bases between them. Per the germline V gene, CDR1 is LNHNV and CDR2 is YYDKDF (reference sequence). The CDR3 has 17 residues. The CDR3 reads CATSRALGGNSYNEQFF. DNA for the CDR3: TGTGCCACCAGCAGAGCCCTCGGCGGCAACTCCTACAATGAGCAGTTCTTC.

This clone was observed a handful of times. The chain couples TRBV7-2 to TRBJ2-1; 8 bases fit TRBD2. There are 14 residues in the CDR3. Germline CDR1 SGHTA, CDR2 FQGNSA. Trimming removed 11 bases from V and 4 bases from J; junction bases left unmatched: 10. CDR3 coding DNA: TGTGCCGACAGGAAAGGACTAGCTTACAATGAGCAGTTCTTC. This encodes CADRKGLAYNEQFF.

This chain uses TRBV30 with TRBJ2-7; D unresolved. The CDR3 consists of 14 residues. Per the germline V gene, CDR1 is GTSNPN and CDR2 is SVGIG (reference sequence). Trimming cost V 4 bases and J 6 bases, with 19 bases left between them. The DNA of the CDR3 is TGTGCCTGGACGTATGGCGGTCTCGGAAGCGAGCAGTACTTC. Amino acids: CAWTYGGLGSEQYF.

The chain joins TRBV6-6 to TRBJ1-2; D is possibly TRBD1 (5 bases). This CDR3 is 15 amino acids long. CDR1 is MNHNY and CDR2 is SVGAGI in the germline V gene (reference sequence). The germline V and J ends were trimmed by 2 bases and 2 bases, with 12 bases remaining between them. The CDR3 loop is CASSYAWGENYGYTF. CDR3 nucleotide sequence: TGTGCCAGCAGTTACGCCTGGGGCGAGAACTATGGCTACACCTTC.

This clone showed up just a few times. This CDR3 reads CASSLGPAAGTSYNEQFF. In DNA, the CDR3 is TGTGCCAGCAGCTTAGGACCGGCGGCCGGGACATCCTACAATGAGCAGTTCTTC. The V and J genes are TRBV7-2 and TRBJ2-1, with D possibly TRBD1 on 6 matching bases. The germline CDR1 and CDR2 sequences are SGHTA and FQGNSA. Trimming took 1 base from V and 1 from J, leaving 17 bases between them. CDR3 size: 18 residues. The full variable domain, with the rest looked up from reference TRBV7-2 and TRBJ2-1, is GAGVSQSPSNKVTEKGKDVELRCDPISGHTALYWYRQSLGQGLEFLIYFQGNSAPDKSGLPSDRFSAERTGGSVSTLTIQRTQQEDSAVYLCASSLGPAAGTSYNEQFFGPGTRLTVL.

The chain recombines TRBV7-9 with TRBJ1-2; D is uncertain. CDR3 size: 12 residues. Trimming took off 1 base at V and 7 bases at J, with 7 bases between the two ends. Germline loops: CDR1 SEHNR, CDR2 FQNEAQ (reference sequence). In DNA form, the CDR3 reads TGTGCCAGCAGCTTAGTATATCCTGGCTACACCTTC. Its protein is CASSLVYPGYTF.

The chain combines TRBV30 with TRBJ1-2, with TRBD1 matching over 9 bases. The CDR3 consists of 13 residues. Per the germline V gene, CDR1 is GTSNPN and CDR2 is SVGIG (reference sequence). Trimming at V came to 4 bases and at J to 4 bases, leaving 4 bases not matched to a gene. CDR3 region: CAWTRDRAYGYTF. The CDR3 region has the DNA TGTGCCTGGACCCGGGACAGGGCCTATGGCTACACCTTC.

The CDR3 nucleotides are TGTGCCAGCAACAATAAGGGGCTCCCGACGTGGGATACGCAGTATTTT. This translates into CASNNKGLPTWDTQYF. V gene TRBV28 combines with J gene TRBJ2-3; D perhaps matches TRBD1 (5 bases). CDR1 MDHEN and CDR2 SYDVKM come from the germline V gene. Trimming cost V 7 bases and J 6 bases, with 23 bases left between them. This CDR3 spans 16 amino acids.

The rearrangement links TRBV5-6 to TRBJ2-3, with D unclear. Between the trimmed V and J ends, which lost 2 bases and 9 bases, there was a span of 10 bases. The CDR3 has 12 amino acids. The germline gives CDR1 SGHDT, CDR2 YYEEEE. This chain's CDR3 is CASSLPPVTQYF. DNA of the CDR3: TGTGCCAGCAGCTTACCCCCAGTAACGCAGTATTTT. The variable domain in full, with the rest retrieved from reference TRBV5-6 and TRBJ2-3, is DAGVTQSPTHLIKTRGQQVTLRCSPKSGHDTVSWYQQALGQGPQFIFQYYEEEERQRGNFPDRFSGHQFPNYSSELNVNALLLGDSALYLCASSLPPVTQYFGPGTRLTVL.

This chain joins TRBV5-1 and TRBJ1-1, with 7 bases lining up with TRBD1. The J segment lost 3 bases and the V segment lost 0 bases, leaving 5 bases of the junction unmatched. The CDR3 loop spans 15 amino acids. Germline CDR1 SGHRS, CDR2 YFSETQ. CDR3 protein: CASSLGRGWYTEAFF. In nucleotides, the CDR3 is TGCGCCAGCAGCTTGGGCAGGGGGTGGTACACTGAAGCTTTCTTT. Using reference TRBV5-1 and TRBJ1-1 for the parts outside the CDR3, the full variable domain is KAGVTQTPRYLIKTRGQQVTLSCSPISGHRSVSWYQQTPGQGLQFLFEYFSETQRNKGNFPGRFSGRQFSNSRSEMNVSTLELGDSALYLCASSLGRGWYTEAFFGQGTRLTVV.

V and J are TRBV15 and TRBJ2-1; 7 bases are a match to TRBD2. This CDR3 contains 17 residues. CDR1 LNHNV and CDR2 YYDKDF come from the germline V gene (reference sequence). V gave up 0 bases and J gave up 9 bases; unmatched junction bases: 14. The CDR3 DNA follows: TGTGCCACCAGCAGAGAGGGGGGATGGGGGAGGGCCAGTGAGCAGTTCTTC. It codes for CATSREGGWGRASEQFF.

As DNA, the CDR3 is TGCGCCAGCAGCCAAGAGTTTAGCGGGTCTAGCACAGATACGCAGTATTTT. It codes for CASSQEFSGSSTDTQYF. The chain couples TRBV4-1 to TRBJ2-3, with TRBD2 identical over 7 bases. CDR3 size: 17 residues. V lost 0 bases to trimming and J lost 0 bases; unmatched junction nucleotides: 6. Germline V gene lookup returns CDR1 MGHRA and CDR2 YSYEKL.

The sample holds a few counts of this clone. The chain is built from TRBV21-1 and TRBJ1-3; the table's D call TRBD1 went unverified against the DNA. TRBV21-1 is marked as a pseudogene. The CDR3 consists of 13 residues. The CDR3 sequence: CASSHLQGNTIYF. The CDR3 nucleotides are TGTGCCAGCAGCCATTTACAGGGAAACACCATATATTTT.

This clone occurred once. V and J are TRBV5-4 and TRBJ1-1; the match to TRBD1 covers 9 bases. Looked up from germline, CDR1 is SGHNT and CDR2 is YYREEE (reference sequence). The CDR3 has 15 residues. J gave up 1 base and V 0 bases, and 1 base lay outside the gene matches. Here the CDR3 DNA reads TGTGCCAGCAGCTTGGCGGACAGGGGGAACACTGAAGCTTTCTTT. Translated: CASSLADRGNTEAFF.